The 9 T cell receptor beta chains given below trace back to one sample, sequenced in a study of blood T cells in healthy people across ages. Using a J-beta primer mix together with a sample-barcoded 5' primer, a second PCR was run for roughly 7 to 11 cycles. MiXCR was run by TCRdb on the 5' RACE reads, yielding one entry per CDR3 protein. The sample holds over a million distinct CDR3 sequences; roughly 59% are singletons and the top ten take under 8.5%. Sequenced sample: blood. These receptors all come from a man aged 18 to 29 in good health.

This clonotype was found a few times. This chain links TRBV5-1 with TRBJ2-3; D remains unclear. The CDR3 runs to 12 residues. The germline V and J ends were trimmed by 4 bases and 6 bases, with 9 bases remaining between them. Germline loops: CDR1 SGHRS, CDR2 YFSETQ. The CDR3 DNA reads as TGCGCCAGCAGCCCCGGAATGGATACGCAGTATTTT. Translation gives CASSPGMDTQYF.

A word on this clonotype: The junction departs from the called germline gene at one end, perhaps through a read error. As DNA, the CDR3 is TGTGCCAGCGGCCAAGACAGGGTAATAGAGCAGTTCTTC. This sequence encodes CASGQDRVIEQFF. The chain uses TRBV4-2 and TRBJ2-1; 7 bases are shared with TRBD1. Germline V CDR1 and CDR2: LGHNA, YNFKEQ. This CDR3 is built from 13 residues.

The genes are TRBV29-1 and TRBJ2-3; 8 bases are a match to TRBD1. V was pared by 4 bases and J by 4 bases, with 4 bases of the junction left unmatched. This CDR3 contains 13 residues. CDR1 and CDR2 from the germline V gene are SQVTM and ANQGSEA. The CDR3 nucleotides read TGCAGCGTTGGACAGGGGACCGCAGATACGCAGTATTTT. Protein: CSVGQGTADTQYF.

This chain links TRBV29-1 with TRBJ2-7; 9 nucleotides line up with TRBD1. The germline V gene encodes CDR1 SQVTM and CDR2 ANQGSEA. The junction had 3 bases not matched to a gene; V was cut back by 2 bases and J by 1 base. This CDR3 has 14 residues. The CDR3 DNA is TGCAGCGTTGAATCCGGGACAGGGTCCTACGAGCAGTACTTC. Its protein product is CSVESGTGSYEQYF.

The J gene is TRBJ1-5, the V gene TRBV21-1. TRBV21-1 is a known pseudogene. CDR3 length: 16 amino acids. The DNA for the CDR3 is TGTGCCAGCAGCAAAGGCGGCAGGGGTCCCCGACAGCCCCAGCATTTT. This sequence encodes CASSKGGRGPRQPQHF.

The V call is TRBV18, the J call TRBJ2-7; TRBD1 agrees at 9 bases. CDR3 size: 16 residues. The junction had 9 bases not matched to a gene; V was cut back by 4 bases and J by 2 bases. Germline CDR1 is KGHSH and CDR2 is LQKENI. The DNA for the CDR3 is TGTGCCAGCTCACTAGGGACAGGGCTTGTCACCTACGAGCAGTACTTC. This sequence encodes CASSLGTGLVTYEQYF.

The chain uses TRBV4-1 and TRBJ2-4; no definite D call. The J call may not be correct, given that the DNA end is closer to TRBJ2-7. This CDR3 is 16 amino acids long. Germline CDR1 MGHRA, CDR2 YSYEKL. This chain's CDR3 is CASSLPPGRSSYEQYF. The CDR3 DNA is TGCGCCAGCAGCCTACCGCCTGGCAGGAGCTCCTACGAGCAGTACTTC.

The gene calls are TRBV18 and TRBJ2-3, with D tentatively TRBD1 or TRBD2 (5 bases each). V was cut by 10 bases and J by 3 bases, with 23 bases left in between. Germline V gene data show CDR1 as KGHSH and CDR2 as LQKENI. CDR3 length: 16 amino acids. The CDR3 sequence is CAMGPSLSPSTDTQYF. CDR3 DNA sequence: TGTGCCATGGGACCTTCGCTGTCCCCTAGTACAGATACGCAGTATTTT. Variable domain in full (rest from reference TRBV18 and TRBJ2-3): NAGVMQNPRHLVRRRGQEARLRCSPMKGHSHVYWYRQLPEEGLKFMVYLQKENIIDESGMPKERFSAEFPKEGPSILRIQQVVRGDSAAYFCAMGPSLSPSTDTQYFGPGTRLTVL.

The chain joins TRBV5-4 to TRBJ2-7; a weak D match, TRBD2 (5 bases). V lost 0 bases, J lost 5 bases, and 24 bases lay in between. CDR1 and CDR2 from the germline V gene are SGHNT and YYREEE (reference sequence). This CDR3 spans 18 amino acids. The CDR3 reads CASSLGYSVGVRVDEQYF. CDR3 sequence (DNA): TGTGCCAGCAGCTTGGGATATAGCGTAGGAGTCCGCGTTGACGAGCAGTACTTC.